Below are 8 T cell receptor beta chains sequenced from a single sample in a study of OX40 agonist ivuxolimab in advanced cancers. Assay used: immunoSEQ multiplex PCR; TCRdb lists only in-frame clones, some missing. Of roughly 34,000 clones listed, approximately 90% are singletons. Source: CD4+ or CD8+ T cells sorted from blood, taken in a trial of the OX40 agonist ivuxolimab. Receptor source: an adult with an advanced solid tumor such as melanoma, head and neck, liver or kidney cancer.

DNA of the CDR3: TGTGCCAGCTTTCAGGGAAGCCACTATGGCTACACCTTC. The encoded protein is CASFQGSHYGYTF. The chain employs TRBV5-6 and TRBJ1-2, with a possible D match to TRBD1 (5 bases). Trimming took off 7 bases at V and 3 bases at J, with 13 bases between the two ends. The CDR3 covers 13 residues. CDR1 SGHDT and CDR2 YYEEEE come from the germline V gene.

This sequence joins TRBV27 and TRBJ1-2; possible D gene TRBD1, 5 bases. Germline lookup yields CDR1 MNHEY and CDR2 SMNVEV (reference sequence). V lost 7 bases and J lost 12, with 18 bases in between. The CDR3 has 12 residues. The CDR3 DNA follows: TGTGCCAGCACCTCGGGAGGTCGGGGCCACACCTTC. It yields the protein CASTSGGRGHTF.

This clone showed up just once. The chain combines TRBV19 with TRBJ2-1; D tentatively reads TRBD1 or TRBD2 (5 bases each). The V gene lost 3 bases and the J gene lost 2 bases, with 11 bases spanning the gap. Germline CDR1 reads LNHDA; CDR2 reads SQIVND (reference sequence). The CDR3 is 15 residues long. Here the CDR3 reads CASSIGTRTYNEQFF. The CDR3 nucleotides are TGTGCCAGTAGTATCGGGACGAGGACCTACAATGAGCAGTTCTTC. The variable domain in full, completed from reference TRBV19 and TRBJ2-1, reads DGGITQSPKYLFRKEGQNVTLSCEQNLNHDAMYWYRQDPGQGLRLIYYSQIVNDFQKGDIAEGYSVSREKKESFPLTVTSAQKNPTAFYLCASSIGTRTYNEQFFGPGTRLTVL.

The genes are TRBV6-5 and TRBJ2-2; no clear D gene. The CDR3 is 13 residues long. The V and J ends lost 2 bases and 6 bases respectively, with 7 bases between them. Germline CDR1 and CDR2: MNHEY and SVGAGI. In DNA, the CDR3 is TGTGCCAGCAGTTACGTTTGGGCCGGGGAGCTGTTTTTT. It encodes CASSYVWAGELFF.

The V gene is TRBV10-1, the J gene TRBJ2-2; D gene unclear. Looked up from germline, CDR1 is WNHNN and CDR2 is SYGVQD (reference sequence). CDR3 length equals 10 residues. Deletions cut 9 bases from V and 4 bases from J, with 3 bases between. The CDR3 region has the DNA TGCGCCAGATGCACCGGGGAGCTGTTTTTT. This encodes CARCTGELFF.

The V gene is TRBV6-5, the J gene TRBJ2-4; TRBD1 aligns across 7 bases. J gave up 0 bases and V 6 bases, and 5 bases lay outside the gene matches. The CDR3 consists of 15 residues. In germline, CDR1 is MNHEY, CDR2 SVGAGI. CDR3 protein: CASRRTGLAKNIQYF. The DNA of the CDR3 is TGTGCCAGCAGGAGGACAGGACTAGCCAAAAACATTCAGTACTTC.

The chain carries TRBV4-1 and TRBJ2-1; the D gene could be TRBD1 or TRBD2 (6 bases each). The CDR3 has 14 residues. Germline assignment: CDR1 MGHRA and CDR2 YSYEKL. V lost 1 base to trimming and J lost 10 bases, with 14 bases between them. The CDR3 sequence is CASSQGGGLGEQFF. CDR3 coding DNA: TGCGCCAGCAGCCAAGGTGGGGGGCTTGGAGAGCAGTTCTTC.

The chain couples TRBV28 to TRBJ1-4; D is unresolved. CDR1 is MDHEN, CDR2 SYDVKM, per germline. The CDR3 extends over 15 amino acids. Trimming shortened V by 1 base and J by 11 bases, and 17 bases separated the two germline ends. The DNA of the CDR3 is TGTGCCAGCAGTTTATTCAGGCAGGACTTTGGGAAACTGTTTTTT. It specifies CASSLFRQDFGKLFF.